The T cell receptor (beta chain) described here comes from a study of monozygotic twins with inflammatory bowel disease. Worth noting for this clonotype: Its antigen remains unidentified.

Study-level findings and limits: Especially where disease activity was present, IBD patients had fewer clonotypes in common with others than healthy twins did. Whether twins were concordant or discordant made no difference to repertoire similarity, possibly from limited power.

This CDR3 is 13 amino acids long. Per the germline V gene, CDR1 is SQVTM and CDR2 is ANQGSEA. TCRdb re-called the 5' RACE reads; one entry per CDR3 protein, DNA not given. The table for this sample gives nearly 450,000 distinct CDR3 sequences. The chain combines TRBV29-1 with TRBJ2-1; TCRdb selects TRBD2, and the lack of DNA leaves this call unchecked. The sequence was collected from a human donor with ulcerative colitis or Crohn's disease, or a healthy co-twin of an affected twin (not recorded which). The sequenced material came from blood. The CDR3 region is CSVRAGTYNEQFF.